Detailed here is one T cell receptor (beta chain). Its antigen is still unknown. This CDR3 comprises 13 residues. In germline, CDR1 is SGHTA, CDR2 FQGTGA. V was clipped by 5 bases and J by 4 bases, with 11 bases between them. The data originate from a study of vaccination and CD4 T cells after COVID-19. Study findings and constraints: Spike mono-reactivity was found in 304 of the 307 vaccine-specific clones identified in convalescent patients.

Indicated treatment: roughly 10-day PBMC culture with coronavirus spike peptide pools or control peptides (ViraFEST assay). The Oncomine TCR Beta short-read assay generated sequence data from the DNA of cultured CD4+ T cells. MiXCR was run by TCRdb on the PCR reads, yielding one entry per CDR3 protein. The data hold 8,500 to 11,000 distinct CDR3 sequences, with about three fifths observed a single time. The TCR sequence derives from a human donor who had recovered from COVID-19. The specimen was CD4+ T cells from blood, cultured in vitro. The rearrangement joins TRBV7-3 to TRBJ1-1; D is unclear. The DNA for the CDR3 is TGTGCCAGCAGCACCCAAGCCGGCACTGAAGCTTTCTTT. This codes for CASSTQAGTEAFF.